Below are 22 T cell receptor beta chains sequenced from a single sample in a study of blood T cells in healthy people across ages. A second roughly 6 to 11 cycle PCR used barcoded and J-beta primers. From the 5' RACE reads, TCRdb called clonotypes with MiXCR, one entry per CDR3 protein. The table records over 600,000 distinct CDR3 sequences, about 42% of them present only once. Sequencing used blood. The receptors originated from a man older than 75 in good health.

The V call is TRBV18, the J call TRBJ2-5; D unclear. The CDR3 runs to 12 residues. Germline values: CDR1 KGHSH, CDR2 LQKENI. The germline V and J ends were trimmed by 5 bases and 7 bases, with 11 bases remaining between them. The chain's CDR3 is CASSADHRTQYF. The CDR3 nucleotides read TGTGCCAGCTCAGCAGATCATAGGACCCAGTACTTC.

The J gene is TRBJ2-7, the V gene TRBV27; 10 nucleotides line up with TRBD2. The tail of the sequence fits TRBJ2-5 better, so the J call may be wrong. The V gene's germline CDR1 is MNHEY and CDR2 SMNVEV (reference sequence). The CDR3 is 16 amino acids. The CDR3 region is CASSLNPSGGQETQYF. The DNA of the CDR3 is TGTGCCAGCAGTTTGAACCCTAGCGGGGGCCAAGAGACCCAGTACTTC.

This clonotype was picked up a small number of times. A clone one base away is much larger, so this may be a read error. In DNA form, the CDR3 reads TGCGCCAGCAGCCAAGTTACGGGAGGAAGGAATGAGCAGTACTTC. Its protein product is CASSQVTGGRNEQYF. This chain connects TRBV4-1 to TRBJ2-7; 7 nucleotides match TRBD2. With V trimmed by 1 base and J by 7 bases, 10 bases remained unmatched. The germline CDR1 and CDR2 sequences are MGHRA and YSYEKL. This CDR3 is built from 15 residues.

This chain links TRBV6-5 with TRBJ2-5; weak D call: TRBD1 (5 bases). Germline lookup yields CDR1 MNHEY and CDR2 SVGAGI. This CDR3 has 14 residues. The V end lost 4 bases, the J end lost 2 bases, and 11 bases lay between the germline ends. CDR3 DNA sequence: TGTGCCAGCAGTTCGCAGGGTCGACAAGAGACCCAGTACTTC. Protein product: CASSSQGRQETQYF.

This clonotype was picked up one time. This chain links TRBV4-2 with TRBJ2-7, with unresolved D. CDR3 length: 11 amino acids. Germline CDR1 is LGHNA and CDR2 is YNFKEQ. Trimming cost V 5 bases and J 10 bases, with 12 bases left between them. The CDR3 nucleotides are TGTGCCAGCAGCGCAGACTCTGAACAGTACTTC. It encodes CASSADSEQYF.

The CDR3 sequence: CASSDHIQGPGEKLFF. CDR3 in DNA: TGTGCCAGCAGTGACCACATCCAGGGACCCGGTGAAAAACTGTTTTTT. The V and J genes are TRBV25-1 and TRBJ1-4, with D maybe TRBD1 (5 bases). CDR1 and CDR2 (germline): MGHDK, SYGVNS. The ends were cut back, 3 bases at V and 7 bases at J, with 18 bases in the middle. This CDR3 contains 16 residues.

This clonotype was seen ten or more times. J is TRBJ2-7 and V is TRBV2, with 12 bases identical to TRBD2. The germline V gene has CDR1 SNHLY and CDR2 FYNNEI. The CDR3 is 16 amino acids. The V and J ends lost 6 bases and 0 bases, in that order; junction bases with no gene match: 6. The CDR3 is CASSLGLAGNSYEQYF. CDR3 DNA sequence: TGTGCCAGCAGCCTAGGACTAGCGGGGAACTCCTACGAGCAGTACTTC.

This clonotype was seen a handful of times. J is TRBJ2-3 and V is TRBV5-1, with no clear D. Germline loops: CDR1 SGHRS, CDR2 YFSETQ. The CDR3 covers 15 residues. V gave up 0 bases and J gave up 3 bases, with 11 bases separating them. DNA of the CDR3: TGCGCCAGCAGCTTGGCTGGAACCGTAACAGATACGCAGTATTTT. It codes for CASSLAGTVTDTQYF.

This clonotype was seen more than once but under ten times. This sequence joins TRBV20-1 and TRBJ2-1; 7 positions match TRBD2. CDR1 is DFQATT and CDR2 is SNEGSKA in the germline V gene (reference sequence). V shed 2 bases and J 4 bases; nucleotides not matched to a gene: 5. The CDR3 totals 14 residues. The CDR3 here is CSARLSSGYNEQFF. CDR3 bases: TGCAGTGCTAGATTGTCTAGCGGATACAATGAGCAGTTCTTC.

The chain couples TRBV7-9 to TRBJ2-1; no clear D. Germline-derived CDR1 and CDR2 are SEHNR and FQNEAQ (reference sequence). The length of the CDR3 is 15 residues. V lost 5 bases and J 4 bases, leaving 15 bases between the germline ends. CDR3 in DNA: TGTGCCAGCAGCCGCCGGTCGGATAATTACAATGAGCAGTTCTTC. Amino acid sequence: CASSRRSDNYNEQFF.

At least ten counts were recorded for this clonotype. The V gene is TRBV7-2, the J gene TRBJ2-1, with 15 bases aligning to TRBD2. The CDR3 is 16 residues long. V lost 6 bases, J lost 9 bases, and 9 bases stayed unmatched. CDR1 is SGHTA and CDR2 is FQGNSA in the germline V gene. CDR3 region: CASSRTSGRAGGEQFF. CDR3 coding DNA: TGTGCCAGCAGTCGGACTAGCGGGAGGGCCGGGGGTGAGCAGTTCTTC.

The V gene is TRBV20-1, the J gene TRBJ1-5, with 10 bases that match TRBD1. The CDR3 runs to 14 residues. The ends lost 5 bases at V and 4 bases at J; junction bases unmatched: 5. CDR1 is DFQATT, CDR2 SNEGSKA, per germline (reference sequence). The CDR3 DNA reads TGCAGTGCTCCGGGACAGGGGAGAAATCAGCCCCAGCATTTT. This encodes CSAPGQGRNQPQHF.

This CDR3 is CASSETGGVHGYTF. CDR3 nucleotides: TGTGCCAGCAGTGAAACAGGGGGCGTTCATGGCTACACCTTC. This sequence joins TRBV2 and TRBJ1-2; 9 bases are a match to TRBD1. Germline CDR1 is SNHLY and CDR2 is FYNNEI. The V and J ends lost 2 bases and 6 bases, in that order; junction bases with no gene match: 4. CDR3 size: 14 residues.

Only a few counts were recorded for this clonotype. V and J are TRBV14 and TRBJ1-4; tentative D call: TRBD1 (5 bases). V was shortened by 4 bases and J by 8 bases, with 14 bases between the two germline ends. Per germline, CDR1 SGHDN and CDR2 FVKESK. CDR3 size: 14 residues. CDR3 region: CASSRVGAQEKLFF. Written as DNA, the CDR3 is TGTGCCAGCAGCCGGGTCGGGGCCCAGGAAAAACTGTTTTTT.

As for this clonotype: This sequence may be a read error, since a much larger clone differs from it by one base. J is TRBJ2-1 and V is TRBV7-2; tentatively, D is TRBD2 (5 bases). CDR3 length equals 15 residues. Germline CDR1 SGHTA, CDR2 FQGNSA. The V gene lost 5 bases and the J gene lost 9 bases, with 20 bases spanning the gap. Here the CDR3 DNA reads TGTGCCAGCAGCCATCGGATTTCAGCGGCCAGTGAGCAGTTCTTC. This gives the protein CASSHRISAASEQFF.

Concerning this clonotype itself: A read error may account for a junction end that differs from germline. V is TRBV7-2 and J is TRBJ2-1; 10 bases line up with TRBD1. Germline V gene lookup returns CDR1 SGHTA and CDR2 FQGNSA. The CDR3 consists of 18 residues. The CDR3 DNA reads TGTGCCAGCAGCTTACTCTCGAGGGGGACAGGGGTTGCAAATGAGCAGCTCTTC. It yields the protein CASSLLSRGTGVANEQLF.

This clonotype was counted ten times or more. The gene calls are TRBV7-8 and TRBJ2-7; D uncertain. Germline CDR1 is SGHVS and CDR2 is FQNEAQ. The CDR3 sequence is 13 residues long. V lost 3 bases and J lost 4, with 10 bases in between. CDR3 region: CASSFAMTYEQYF. CDR3 nucleotide sequence: TGTGCCAGCAGCTTTGCAATGACTTACGAGCAGTACTTC.

The rearrangement joins TRBV7-9 to TRBJ2-1; D is possibly TRBD1 (6 bases). V was shortened by 5 bases and J by 3 bases, with 14 bases between the two germline ends. Germline V CDR1 and CDR2: SEHNR, FQNEAQ (reference sequence). This CDR3 is built from 15 residues. CDR3 loop: CASSLRDISYNEQFF. The CDR3 DNA follows: TGTGCCAGCAGCCTCCGGGACATCAGCTACAATGAGCAGTTCTTC.

The V call is TRBV24-1, the J call TRBJ2-3; no firm D call. The V end was cut by 5 bases, the J end by 6 bases, with 8 bases between. This CDR3 comprises 12 residues. Germline V CDR1 and CDR2: KGHDR, SFDVKD. CDR3 coding DNA: TGTGCCACCAGTGCTGGGTTGGATACGCAGTATTTT. Translated, it gives CATSAGLDTQYF.

Details on this clonotype: A much larger clone sits a single nucleotide away, making a read error possible. The CDR3 loop reads CSVVTGNYGYTF. The CDR3 DNA reads as TGCAGCGTTGTGACGGGTAACTATGGCTACACCTTC. The chain couples TRBV29-1 to TRBJ1-2; no reliable D call. This CDR3 is 12 amino acids long. Germline V gene data show CDR1 as SQVTM and CDR2 as ANQGSEA. Trimming stripped 4 bases from V and 1 base from J, with 7 bases between.

The chain is built from TRBV28 and TRBJ2-5; TRBD2 matches 8 bases. The CDR3 length is 15 residues. Trimming at V came to 3 bases and at J to 5 bases, leaving 8 bases not matched to a gene. From germline, CDR1 is MDHEN and CDR2 SYDVKM. CDR3 DNA: TGTGCCAGCAGTTTTAGGGTAGCGGGAAGGGAGACCCAGTACTTC. It is translated as CASSFRVAGRETQYF. The full variable domain, its missing parts supplied by reference TRBV28 and TRBJ2-5, is DVKVTQSSRYLVKRTGEKVFLECVQDMDHENMFWYRQDPGLGLRLIYFSYDVKMKEKGDIPEGYSVSREKKERFSLILESASTNQTSMYLCASSFRVAGRETQYFGPGTRLLVL.

This clonotype has just a few counts. This chain connects TRBV20-1 to TRBJ2-3, with D possibly TRBD2 on 6 matching bases. The germline V gene encodes CDR1 DFQATT and CDR2 SNEGSKA (reference sequence). The CDR3 runs 14 residues. CDR3 in DNA: TGCAGAGCCTGGGGTAGCGGTAGCACAGATACGCAGTATTTT. Residues: CRAWGSGSTDTQYF.